The subject of this entry is one T cell receptor beta chain. One Seattle source followed patients from active infection through their disease course. The germline V gene has CDR1 SGDLS and CDR2 YYNGEE. V gave up 3 bases and J gave up 0 bases; unmatched junction bases: 9. The CDR3 runs to 18 residues. These data originate in a study of blood T cell repertoires in COVID-19. Sequencing was performed with immunoSEQ multiplex PCR; in TCRdb, only in-frame clones are kept and a portion is missing. The profile covers 330,000 or so clones, with roughly nine tenths appearing a single time and 3% to 4.5% taken by the ten largest.

The source of this sequence is a woman aged 55 to 70 with COVID-19, enrolled during active disease. Source material: peripheral blood. J is TRBJ2-6 and V is TRBV9; 7 bases match TRBD1. CDR3 nucleotides: TGTGCCAGCAGCGCCTCCCGGGACAGAGCCTCTGGGGCCAACGTCCTGACTTTC. This sequence encodes CASSASRDRASGANVLTF.